One sample yielded the 7 T cell receptor beta chains listed below, sequenced in a study of neoadjuvant anti-PD-1 for oral cavity cancer. The sample's time point: after neoadjuvant nivolumab, at surgical resection. Generated by immunoSEQ multiplex PCR, the TCRdb table keeps only in-frame clones and is missing some. The sample contains tens of thousands of clones, about 88% of which appear only once. Material: PBMCs, obtained after nivolumab (anti-PD-1) treatment. These receptors were collected from a person aged 35 to 85 with oral cavity squamous cell carcinoma.

The chain has TRBV2 and TRBJ2-1, with 8 nucleotides matching TRBD2. V lost 7 bases to trimming and J lost 4 bases; unmatched junction nucleotides: 12. The CDR3 runs 16 residues. Germline CDR1 is SNHLY and CDR2 is FYNNEI. The CDR3 DNA reads TGTGCCAGCACTTTAATCACTAGCGGCTTATACAATGAGCAGTTCTTC. It is translated as CASTLITSGLYNEQFF.

The V call is TRBV10-3, the J call TRBJ1-1; D remains unclear. In germline, CDR1 is ENHRY, CDR2 SYGVKD. V lost 8 bases and J lost 10, with 17 bases in between. This CDR3 is 12 amino acids long. The CDR3 loop reads CAIYSVEVGAFF. In DNA form, the CDR3 reads TGTGCCATCTACAGTGTGGAGGTCGGAGCTTTCTTT.

The chain carries TRBV27 and TRBJ1-2, with D hard to call. Germline V lookup: CDR1 MNHEY, CDR2 SMNVEV (reference sequence). This CDR3 region has 13 residues. The V and J ends lost 2 bases and 4 bases respectively, with 8 bases between them. The DNA for the CDR3 is TGTGCCAGCAGTTTACGTGAAGGCTATGGCTACACCTTC. It encodes CASSLREGYGYTF.

V and J are TRBV6-1 and TRBJ2-5, with a weak D call TRBD1 (6 bases). The CDR3 has 17 residues. Germline assignment: CDR1 MNHNS and CDR2 SASEGT. Trimming shortened V by 4 bases and J by 4 bases, and 22 bases separated the two germline ends. The CDR3, as DNA: TGTGCCAGCAGTGTGGGGTGGGGTTCTAGGGGGACAGAGACCCAGTACTTC. It codes for CASSVGWGSRGTETQYF.

This rearrangement joins TRBV9 to TRBJ1-2, with TRBD1 as a possible D gene (5 bases). This CDR3 is built from 18 residues. V was shortened by 4 bases and J by 1 base, with 23 bases between the two germline ends. Germline V gene sequence: CDR1 SGDLS, CDR2 YYNGEE. CDR3 protein: CASSPTGPIGLYNYGYTF. Here the CDR3 DNA reads TGTGCCAGCAGCCCCACGGGGCCAATAGGCCTTTATAACTATGGCTACACCTTC.

The chain combines TRBV2 with TRBJ2-2, with 8 nucleotides matching TRBD1. Looked up from germline, CDR1 is SNHLY and CDR2 is FYNNEI. V lost 6 bases, J lost 3 bases, and 9 bases stayed unmatched. This CDR3 contains 16 residues. CDR3 bases: TGTGCCAGCAGGGACTTTGACAGGGGAGACACCGGGGAGCTGTTTTTT. Amino acid sequence: CASRDFDRGDTGELFF.

The V gene is TRBV7-2, the J gene TRBJ2-2; D unclear. The V gene lost 2 bases and the J gene lost 4 bases, with 8 bases spanning the gap. Germline V lookup: CDR1 SGHTA, CDR2 FQGNSA. This CDR3 is built from 14 residues. The CDR3 is CASSLWVTTGELFF. Written as DNA, the CDR3 is TGTGCCAGCAGCTTATGGGTTACCACCGGGGAGCTGTTTTTT.